This entry is about one T cell receptor beta chain. What it recognizes is unknown. This sample is drawn from a study of CD8+ T cells in alopecia areata. Sequencing templates came from extracted RNA that was reverse transcribed into cDNA. Sequencing was performed with immunoSEQ multiplex PCR; in TCRdb, only in-frame clones are kept and a portion is missing. Counted here are about 110,000 clones, around 59% occurring once; the ten biggest clones make up 20% to 25%. Germline V CDR1 and CDR2: LGHNA, YSLEER. This CDR3 region has 15 residues. With 1 base clipped from V and 0 bases from J, the junction kept 3 bases outside the gene matches. General study findings and limits: Normal-skin resident alphabeta T cells also appear among scalp sample sequences. Normal scalp had lower clonality than lesional scalp, with alopecia totalis/universalis lesions showing this most strongly. Sharing of TCRs across patients appeared less clear than in mice, possibly for HLA-related reasons.

Input material: CD8+ T cells sorted from blood. The V call is TRBV4-3, the J call TRBJ2-7; 7 nucleotides match TRBD1. The sequence came from a human donor in good health. The CDR3 DNA is TGCGCCAGCAGCCAAGCCTACAGGGGCTCCTACGAGCAGTACTTC. This codes for CASSQAYRGSYEQYF.